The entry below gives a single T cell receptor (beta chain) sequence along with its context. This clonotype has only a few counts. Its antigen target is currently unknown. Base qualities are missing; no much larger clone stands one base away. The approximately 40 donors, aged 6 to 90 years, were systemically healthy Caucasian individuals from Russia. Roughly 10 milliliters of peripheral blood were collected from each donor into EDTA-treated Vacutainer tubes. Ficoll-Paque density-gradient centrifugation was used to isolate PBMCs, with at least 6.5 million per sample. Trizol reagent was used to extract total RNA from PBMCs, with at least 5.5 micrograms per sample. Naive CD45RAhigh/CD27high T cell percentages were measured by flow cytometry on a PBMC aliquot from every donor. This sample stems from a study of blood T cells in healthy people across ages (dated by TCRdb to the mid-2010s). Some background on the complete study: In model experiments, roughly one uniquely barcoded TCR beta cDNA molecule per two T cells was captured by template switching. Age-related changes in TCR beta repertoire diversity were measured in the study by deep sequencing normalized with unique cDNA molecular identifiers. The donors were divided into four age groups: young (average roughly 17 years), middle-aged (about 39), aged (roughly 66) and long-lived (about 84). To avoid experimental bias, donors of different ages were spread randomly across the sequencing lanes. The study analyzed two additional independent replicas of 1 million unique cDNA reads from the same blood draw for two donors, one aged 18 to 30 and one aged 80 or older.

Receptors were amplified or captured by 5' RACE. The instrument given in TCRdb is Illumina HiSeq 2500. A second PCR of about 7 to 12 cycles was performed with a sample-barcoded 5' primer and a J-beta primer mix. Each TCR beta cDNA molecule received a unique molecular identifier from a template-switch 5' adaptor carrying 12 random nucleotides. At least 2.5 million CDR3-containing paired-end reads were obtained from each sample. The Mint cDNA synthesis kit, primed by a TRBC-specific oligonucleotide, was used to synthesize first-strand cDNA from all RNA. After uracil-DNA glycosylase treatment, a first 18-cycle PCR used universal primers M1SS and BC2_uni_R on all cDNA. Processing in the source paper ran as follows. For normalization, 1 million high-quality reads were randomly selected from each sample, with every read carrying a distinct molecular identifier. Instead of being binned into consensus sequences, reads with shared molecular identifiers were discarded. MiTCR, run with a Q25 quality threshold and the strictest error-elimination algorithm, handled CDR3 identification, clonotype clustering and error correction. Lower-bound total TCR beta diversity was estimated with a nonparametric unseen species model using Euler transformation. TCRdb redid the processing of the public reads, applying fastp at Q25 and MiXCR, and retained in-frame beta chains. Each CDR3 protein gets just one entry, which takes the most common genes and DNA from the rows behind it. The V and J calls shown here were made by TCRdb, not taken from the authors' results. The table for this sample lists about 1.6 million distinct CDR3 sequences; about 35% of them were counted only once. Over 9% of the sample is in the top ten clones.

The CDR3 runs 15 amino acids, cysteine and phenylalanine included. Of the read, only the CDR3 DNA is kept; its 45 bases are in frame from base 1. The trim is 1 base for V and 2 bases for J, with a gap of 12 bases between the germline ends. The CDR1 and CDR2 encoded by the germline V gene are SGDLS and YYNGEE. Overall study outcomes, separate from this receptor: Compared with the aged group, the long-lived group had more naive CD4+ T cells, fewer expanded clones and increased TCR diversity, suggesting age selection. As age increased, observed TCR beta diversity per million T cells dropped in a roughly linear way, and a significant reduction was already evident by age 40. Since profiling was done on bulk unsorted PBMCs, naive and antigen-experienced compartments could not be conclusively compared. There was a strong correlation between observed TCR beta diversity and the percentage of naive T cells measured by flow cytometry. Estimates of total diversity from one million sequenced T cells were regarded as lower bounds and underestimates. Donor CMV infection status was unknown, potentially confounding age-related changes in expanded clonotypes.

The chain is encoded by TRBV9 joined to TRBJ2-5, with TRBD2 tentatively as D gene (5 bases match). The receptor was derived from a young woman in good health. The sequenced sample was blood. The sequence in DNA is TGTGCCAGCAGCGTATCTGGCGGGTTACAAGAGACCCAGTACTTC. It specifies CASSVSGGLQETQYF.